This T cell receptor beta chain was captured in a study of shared clonotypes between healthy human individuals. Donors, without exception, were Caucasian adults residing in Nashville, Tennessee. Genomic DNA for unsorted samples was obtained from tens of millions of PBMCs. Deep-level running was used for the assay. The unsorted PBMC sample used ten immunoSEQ deep assay plates. Libraries were prepared by immunoSEQ multiplex PCR; TCRdb keeps only in-frame clonotypes and omits some of them. The sample holds more than 400,000 clones, approximately 80% seen once. This CDR3 region has 15 residues. The germline CDR1 and CDR2 sequences are MDHEN and SYDVKM. The junction had 6 bases not matched to a gene; V was cut back by 5 bases and J by 3 bases.

Sample: PBMCs. The V gene is TRBV28, the J gene TRBJ2-1; 8 nucleotides match TRBD1. The TCR originated in a woman aged 40 to 55 in good health. Some clones in this sample may be carry-over from other donors' samples. CDR3 sequence (DNA): TGTGCCAGCAGTCCGGCGGACAGGGACTACAATGAGCAGTTCTTC. Protein product: CASSPADRDYNEQFF.